Detailed here is one T cell receptor (beta chain). The antigen is unknown. The CDR3 covers 13 residues. Germline-derived CDR1 and CDR2 are LGHNA and YSLEER. Trimming left V 4 bases short and J 4 bases short, with 7 bases between. This entry is derived from a study of blood T cells in healthy people across ages. The second PCR ran roughly 7 to 12 cycles with a sample-barcoded 5' primer and J-beta primers. The study obtained at least 2.5 million CDR3-containing paired-end reads from every sample. TCRdb ran MiXCR on the 5' RACE reads and lists one entry per CDR3 protein. In the table there are 1.5 million to 2 million distinct CDR3 sequences, 49% of which are singletons. Each donor was a healthy Caucasian individual from Russia, aged about 6 to 100. Overall study results and limits: Samples with more naive T cells showed higher observed beta diversity. Higher diversity and more naive CD4+ cells were features of long-lived donors, compared to aged donors.

The V gene is TRBV4-3, the J gene TRBJ1-4; D unclear. The specimen sequenced was blood. The source of this sequence is a middle-aged woman in good health. CDR3 loop: CASSPRSNEKLFF. The CDR3 DNA sequence: TGCGCCAGCAGCCCTAGGAGTAATGAAAAACTGTTTTTT.